Shown below are 15 T cell receptor beta chains from a single sample sequenced in a study of T cell changes during pregnancy in multiple sclerosis. Sequenced by immunoSEQ multiplex PCR; TCRdb stores in-frame clones only, minus some. The sample has around 80,000 clones, 85% to 95% seen once. Sequencing used peripheral blood, obtained in the second trimester of pregnancy. The source is a female donor in good health, enrolled as a control in a pregnancy study.

The V and J genes are TRBV7-8 and TRBJ2-5; a possible D gene is TRBD1 (5 bases). Deletions cut 1 base from V and 5 bases from J, with 20 bases between. This CDR3 spans 17 amino acids. CDR1 and CDR2 from the germline V gene are SGHVS and FQNEAQ. The CDR3 loop is CASSLDDRARGGETQYF. As DNA, the CDR3 is TGTGCCAGCAGCTTAGACGACAGAGCAAGAGGTGGGGAGACCCAGTACTTC.

The chain combines TRBV5-6 with TRBJ2-7; D possibly corresponds to TRBD2 (7 bases). Trimming left V 4 bases short and J 0 bases short, with 17 bases between. The CDR3 has 16 residues. From germline, CDR1 is SGHDT and CDR2 YYEEEE. CDR3 sequence reads: CASSRGGQAYSYEQYF. CDR3 coding DNA: TGTGCCAGCAGCAGGGGGGGACAAGCGTACTCCTACGAGCAGTACTTC.

The chain links TRBV21-1 to TRBJ1-2; the D call in the table, TRBD1, was not verified against the DNA. TRBV21-1 is reported as a pseudogene. The CDR3 is made up of 16 amino acids. CDR3 DNA: TGTGCCAGCAGCACCTCGGAGGGACAGGGATTCTGGGGCTACACCTTC. Amino acid sequence: CASSTSEGQGFWGYTF.

This chain joins TRBV15 and TRBJ2-5; the D gene is possibly TRBD1 (5 bases). The CDR3 has 18 residues. V dropped 1 base and J dropped 5 bases, with 23 bases sitting between them. Looked up from germline, CDR1 is LNHNV and CDR2 is YYDKDF (reference sequence). Written as DNA, the CDR3 is TGTGCCACCAGCAGAGGGCCCACGACAGCCCTGGCGCGTGAGACCCAGTACTTC. Its translation: CATSRGPTTALARETQYF.

The CDR3: CASSRDSPSYEQYF. CDR3 sequence (DNA): TGTGCCAGCAGCCGCGACTCGCCCTCCTACGAGCAGTACTTC. The chain carries TRBV5-6 and TRBJ2-7; D remains unclear. From germline, CDR1 is SGHDT and CDR2 YYEEEE. The CDR3 sequence is 14 residues long. Trimming removed 4 bases from V and 0 bases from J, with 11 bases in between.

The rearrangement links TRBV7-9 to TRBJ1-1, with 12 bases matching TRBD1. The CDR3 contains 14 residues. V lost 5 bases and J lost 4; bases outside the gene matches: 2. In germline, CDR1 is SEHNR, CDR2 FQNEAQ (reference sequence). The CDR3 region has the DNA TGTGCCAGCAGCGCGGGACAGGGGGCCACTGAAGCTTTCTTT. Translating gives CASSAGQGATEAFF.

This clone was observed once. The chain uses TRBV7-9 and TRBJ2-1, with TRBD1 identical over 7 bases. V lost 4 bases to trimming and J lost 4 bases; unmatched junction nucleotides: 16. Germline loops: CDR1 SEHNR, CDR2 FQNEAQ (reference sequence). The CDR3 consists of 18 residues. CDR3 amino acids: CASSSPSIRDSEYNEQFF. DNA for the CDR3: TGTGCCAGCAGCTCCCCCTCTATCCGGGACAGCGAATACAATGAGCAGTTCTTC.

The chain combines TRBV5-4 with TRBJ2-3, with D possibly being TRBD2 (6 bases). CDR1 SGHNT and CDR2 YYREEE come from the germline V gene (reference sequence). The CDR3 sequence is 16 residues long. V was cut by 0 bases and J by 0 bases, with 11 bases left in between. This CDR3 is CASSLAGEASTDTQYF. CDR3 nucleotide sequence: TGTGCCAGCAGCTTGGCGGGAGAGGCTAGCACAGATACGCAGTATTTT. Based on the CDR3 plus reference TRBV5-4 and TRBJ2-3, the full variable domain is ETGVTQSPTHLIKTRGQQVTLRCSSQSGHNTVSWYQQALGQGPQFIFQYYREEENGRGNFPPRFSGLQFPNYSSELNVNALELDDSALYLCASSLAGEASTDTQYFGPGTRLTVL.

The CDR3 sequence is CSSRGGLAGRDEQFF. Written as DNA, the CDR3 is TGCAGCTCTCGCGGGGGACTAGCGGGGAGGGATGAGCAGTTCTTC. The V call is TRBV29-1, the J call TRBJ2-1; 13 bases match TRBD2. J was trimmed by 8 bases and V by 8 bases; bases with no gene match: 12. The V gene's germline CDR1 is SQVTM and CDR2 ANQGSEA. The CDR3 spans 15 residues.

V and J are TRBV28 and TRBJ2-3, with TRBD2 matching 16 bases. This CDR3 has 16 amino acids. With 7 bases clipped from V and 4 bases from J, the junction kept 5 bases outside the gene matches. CDR1 and CDR2 from the germline V gene are MDHEN and SYDVKM. The CDR3 loop reads CASTGTSGREADTQYF. In nucleotides, the CDR3 is TGTGCCAGCACCGGGACTAGCGGGAGGGAGGCAGATACGCAGTATTTT.

The chain links TRBV15 to TRBJ2-7, with 9 positions matching TRBD1. Trimming removed 0 bases from V and 3 bases from J; junction bases left unmatched: 9. Germline V gives CDR1 LNHNV, CDR2 YYDKDF (reference sequence). This CDR3 contains 17 residues. CDR3 loop: CATSRDQKGQGLYEQYF. The CDR3 nucleotides are TGTGCCACCAGCAGAGACCAAAAGGGACAGGGACTCTACGAGCAGTACTTC.

V gene TRBV2 combines with J gene TRBJ2-3; 9 bases line up with TRBD2. The CDR3 is made up of 13 amino acids. V dropped 10 bases and J dropped 6; count of bases not matched to a gene: 8. Germline V gene lookup returns CDR1 SNHLY and CDR2 FYNNEI. The CDR3 DNA reads TGTGCCACCCAGCGCGGGAGGGGGGATACGCAGTATTTT. It encodes CATQRGRGDTQYF.

CDR3 nucleotides: TGTGCCAGCAGCCCTACTAGCGGGACTTACAATGAGCAGTTCTTC. Translation: CASSPTSGTYNEQFF. The chain joins TRBV7-2 to TRBJ2-1; 10 bases match TRBD2. CDR1 and CDR2 from the germline V gene are SGHTA and FQGNSA. V lost 5 bases and J lost 4; bases outside the gene matches: 5. The CDR3 is 15 amino acids.

The chain links TRBV20-1 to TRBJ1-1; no definite D call. Trimming shortened V by 6 bases and J by 0 bases, and 5 bases separated the two germline ends. Germline V gene sequence: CDR1 DFQATT, CDR2 SNEGSKA (reference sequence). There are 11 residues in the CDR3. The CDR3 sequence is CSASVNTEAFF. The CDR3 DNA follows: TGCAGTGCGTCGGTGAACACTGAAGCTTTCTTT.

The count of this clone is one. The rearrangement links TRBV5-6 to TRBJ1-2, with D maybe TRBD1 (6 bases). The V gene's germline CDR1 is SGHDT and CDR2 YYEEEE. The CDR3 runs to 15 residues. Between the trimmed V and J ends, which lost 1 base and 8 bases, there was a span of 18 bases. CDR3 in DNA: TGTGCCAGCAGCTTGTGGGGGCTCCCCTACGGCGGCTACACCTTC. Amino acids: CASSLWGLPYGGYTF.